Following are 27 T cell receptor beta chains from one sample sequenced in a study of Tregs in tolerant kidney transplant recipients. Produced via immunoSEQ multiplex PCR; TCRdb's table is partial and in-frame only. The data show around 61,000 clones, more than 70% seen once. The sequenced material came from CD4+ T cells from blood. These receptors all stem from a human donor in good health.

The rearrangement uses TRBV7-8 and TRBJ2-7; 9 positions agree with TRBD2. J gave up 5 bases and V 4 bases, and 12 bases lay outside the gene matches. The CDR3 is made up of 16 amino acids. Germline loops: CDR1 SGHVS, CDR2 FQNEAQ. In DNA form, the CDR3 reads TGTGCCAGCAGCTCGCACTTTAGCGGGAGAGAAGACGAGCAGTACTTC. Residues: CASSSHFSGREDEQYF.

The chain couples TRBV19 to TRBJ1-2; D is undetermined. The V end lost 7 bases, the J end lost 9 bases, and 12 bases lay between the germline ends. The CDR3 has 11 amino acids. CDR1 and CDR2 from the germline V gene are LNHDA and SQIVND (reference sequence). CDR3 residues: CASKGLVSYTF. CDR3 nucleotide sequence: TGTGCCAGTAAAGGGCTGGTGAGCTACACCTTC. Full variable domain (remainder filled in from reference TRBV19 and TRBJ1-2): DGGITQSPKYLFRKEGQNVTLSCEQNLNHDAMYWYRQDPGQGLRLIYYSQIVNDFQKGDIAEGYSVSREKKESFPLTVTSAQKNPTAFYLCASKGLVSYTFGSGTRLTVV.

There are a few counts of this clone. The J gene is TRBJ2-2, the V gene TRBV19; 10 nucleotides agree with TRBD2. This CDR3 contains 16 residues. Unmatched junction bases numbered 11, after V lost 4 bases and J lost 9 bases. Germline CDR1 reads LNHDA; CDR2 reads SQIVND (reference sequence). The CDR3 nucleotides are TGTGCCAGTAGTACTCCCTCTAGCGGGGGACCCCGGGAGCTGTTTTTT. It encodes CASSTPSSGGPRELFF.

V usage is TRBV7-2 and J usage is TRBJ2-2; TRBD1 is a possible D gene (5 bases). The germline gives CDR1 SGHTA, CDR2 FQGNSA. The CDR3 contains 11 residues. V lost 3 bases and J 11 bases, leaving 7 bases between the germline ends. CDR3 nucleotides: TGTGCCAGCAGCTTGGGGCCCGAGCTGTTTTTT. Encoded protein: CASSLGPELFF. Based on the CDR3 plus reference TRBV7-2 and TRBJ2-2, the full variable domain is GAGVSQSPSNKVTEKGKDVELRCDPISGHTALYWYRQSLGQGLEFLIYFQGNSAPDKSGLPSDRFSAERTGGSVSTLTIQRTQQEDSAVYLCASSLGPELFFGEGSRLTVL.

The rearrangement uses TRBV4-3 and TRBJ2-1; the match to TRBD2 covers 15 bases. CDR3 size: 17 residues. V trimming: 4 bases; J trimming: 7 bases; junction bases outside the gene matches: 8. Germline V gives CDR1 LGHNA, CDR2 YSLEER. The CDR3 here is CASSPKSGTSGGNEQFF. CDR3 sequence (DNA): TGCGCCAGCAGCCCAAAAAGCGGGACTAGCGGGGGGAATGAGCAGTTCTTC.

This rearrangement joins TRBV7-9 to TRBJ2-3; 12 bases fit TRBD2. Trimming took 4 bases from V and 0 from J; bases not matched to a gene: 2. CDR3 length: 16 residues. From germline, CDR1 is SEHNR and CDR2 FQNEAQ (reference sequence). This CDR3 is CASSSGLAGSTDTQYF. In DNA form, the CDR3 reads TGTGCCAGCAGCTCCGGACTAGCGGGAAGCACAGATACGCAGTATTTT.

This chain uses TRBV5-4 with TRBJ1-5, with D possibly being TRBD1 (5 bases). The CDR3 runs to 15 residues. Looked up from germline, CDR1 is SGHNT and CDR2 is YYREEE (reference sequence). V shed 3 bases and J shed 4 bases, with 14 bases lying between them. CDR3 in amino acids: CASSSRDEGNQPQHF. The CDR3 coding sequence is TGTGCCAGCAGCTCCCGGGACGAGGGGAATCAGCCCCAGCATTTT.

This clone came up once. The chain is built from TRBV2 and TRBJ2-3; possible D gene TRBD2, 5 bases. The germline V gene encodes CDR1 SNHLY and CDR2 FYNNEI. Trimming shortened V by 5 bases and J by 5 bases, and 8 bases separated the two germline ends. The CDR3 has 12 amino acids. The CDR3 sequence: CASSPEGDTQYF. CDR3 sequence (DNA): TGTGCCAGCAGTCCAGAGGGAGATACGCAGTATTTT.

V and J are TRBV30 and TRBJ1-5; no firm D call. The V end lost 3 bases, the J end lost 2 bases, and 8 bases lay between the germline ends. Germline lookup yields CDR1 GTSNPN and CDR2 SVGIG (reference sequence). The CDR3 extends over 13 amino acids. CDR3 loop: CAWRGKGNQPQHF. The CDR3 DNA reads TGTGCCTGGAGGGGGAAAGGCAATCAGCCCCAGCATTTT.

This rearrangement joins TRBV30 to TRBJ1-3; the D is unclear. V was pared by 8 bases and J by 4 bases, with 12 bases between. The CDR3 has 12 amino acids. Germline CDR1 GTSNPN, CDR2 SVGIG (reference sequence). The CDR3 DNA sequence: TGTGCCGGGGATCTGGGGGGAAACACCATATATTTT. Protein sequence: CAGDLGGNTIYF. Full variable domain (missing parts from reference TRBV30 and TRBJ1-3): SQTIHQWPATLVQPVGSPLSLECTVEGTSNPNLYWYRQAAGRGLQLLFYSVGIGQISSEVPQNLSASRPQDRQFILSSKKLLLSDSGFYLCAGDLGGNTIYFGEGSWLTVV.

This clone appeared once. This chain's CDR3 is CASSSSGSGLGGYGYTF. The DNA of the CDR3 is TGTGCCAGTAGTTCGTCAGGAAGCGGATTGGGGGGTTATGGCTACACCTTC. The rearrangement links TRBV19 to TRBJ1-2, with a weak D call TRBD1 (5 bases). Trimming took 5 bases from V and 5 from J, leaving 24 bases between them. The CDR3 spans 17 residues. Germline-derived CDR1 and CDR2 are LNHDA and SQIVND (reference sequence).

The chain recombines TRBV30 with TRBJ1-1, with D possibly being TRBD1 (6 bases). Germline V gene lookup returns CDR1 GTSNPN and CDR2 SVGIG (reference sequence). Trimming took off 2 bases at V and 5 bases at J, with 18 bases between the two ends. The CDR3 totals 15 residues. The CDR3 spells CAWSRMMTGQTEAFF. The CDR3 nucleotides are TGTGCCTGGAGTAGAATGATGACAGGTCAAACTGAAGCTTTCTTT.

This chain joins TRBV5-8 and TRBJ1-2; TRBD1 matches 7 bases. This CDR3 has 15 amino acids. Germline values: CDR1 SGHTS, CDR2 YDEGEE. The V gene end was trimmed by 4 bases and the J gene end by 3 bases; junction bases not matched to a gene: 9. CDR3 bases: TGTGCCAGCAGCACACAGGGGAGAGGGGACTATGGCTACACCTTC. Translated, it gives CASSTQGRGDYGYTF.

The V call is TRBV6-1, the J call TRBJ1-1; tentative D call: TRBD1 (6 bases). V dropped 6 bases and J dropped 5 bases, with 13 bases sitting between them. The CDR3 loop spans 13 amino acids. Germline CDR1 and CDR2: MNHNS and SASEGT. CDR3 sequence: CASRRGTETEAFF. DNA of the CDR3: TGTGCCAGCAGGAGGGGGACTGAAACTGAAGCTTTCTTT.

This chain links TRBV4-1 with TRBJ1-2; TRBD1 matches 7 bases. CDR1 is MGHRA and CDR2 is YSYEKL in the germline V gene. V dropped 1 base and J dropped 5; count of bases not matched to a gene: 4. This CDR3 is 14 amino acids long. In DNA form, the CDR3 reads TGCGCCAGCAGCCAAGGGAGGGGACAGTATGGCTACACCTTC. Translating gives CASSQGRGQYGYTF.

The chain combines TRBV29-1 with TRBJ1-1; D perhaps matches TRBD1 (6 bases). Germline CDR1 reads SQVTM; CDR2 reads ANQGSEA. The CDR3 covers 14 residues. V shed 6 bases and J shed 1 base, with 15 bases lying between them. CDR3 amino acids: CSVHLQGSNTEAFF. The CDR3 DNA follows: TGCAGCGTCCACCTACAGGGATCGAACACTGAAGCTTTCTTT.

V usage is TRBV5-6 and J usage is TRBJ2-1; D may be TRBD1 or TRBD2 (5 bases each). V was trimmed by 5 bases and J by 7 bases, leaving 19 bases between them. Germline V gene lookup returns CDR1 SGHDT and CDR2 YYEEEE. This CDR3 contains 15 residues. CDR3: CASRLGTPSGNEQFF. The CDR3 DNA reads as TGTGCCAGCAGGTTAGGGACGCCCTCAGGGAATGAGCAGTTCTTC.

The chain uses TRBV4-2 and TRBJ2-7; D not certain. CDR1 is LGHNA, CDR2 YNFKEQ, per germline. This CDR3 has 10 amino acids. V gave up 3 bases and J gave up 5 bases, with 2 bases separating them. The chain's CDR3 is CASSHHEQYF. As DNA, the CDR3 is TGTGCCAGCAGCCACCACGAGCAGTACTTC.

This clone was detected only a few times. The chain has TRBV7-2 and TRBJ2-7, with 8 nucleotides matching TRBD2. V lost 5 bases and J lost 4; bases outside the gene matches: 7. CDR3 size: 14 residues. From germline, CDR1 is SGHTA and CDR2 FQGNSA. The CDR3 loop is CASSPRTSSYEQYF. The CDR3 DNA sequence: TGTGCCAGCAGCCCAAGGACTAGCTCTTACGAGCAGTACTTC.

The V gene is TRBV7-2, the J gene TRBJ2-1; TRBD1 or TRBD2 may be the D gene (5 bases each). CDR1 SGHTA and CDR2 FQGNSA come from the germline V gene. CDR3 length: 12 residues. The V end lost 8 bases, the J end lost 1 base, and 6 bases lay between the germline ends. The CDR3 spells CASGGSYNEQFF. The CDR3 nucleotides read TGTGCCAGCGGGGGTTCCTACAATGAGCAGTTCTTC. The variable domain in full, completed from reference TRBV7-2 and TRBJ2-1, reads GAGVSQSPSNKVTEKGKDVELRCDPISGHTALYWYRQSLGQGLEFLIYFQGNSAPDKSGLPSDRFSAERTGGSVSTLTIQRTQQEDSAVYLCASGGSYNEQFFGPGTRLTVL.

The chain's CDR3 is CASSYSGVATF. For the CDR3, the DNA is TGTGCCAGCAGCTATTCCGGCGTGGCCACCTTC. The chain is built from TRBV5-8 and TRBJ1-2; no reliable D call. Germline V CDR1 and CDR2: SGHTS, YDEGEE. The CDR3 is 11 residues long. The V end lost 3 bases, the J end lost 13 bases, and 13 bases lay between the germline ends.

Judged by abundance, this clone is medium-sized. The chain couples TRBV6-1 to TRBJ1-2; D not certain. Trimming removed 2 bases from V and 8 bases from J, with 15 bases in between. Germline CDR1 and CDR2: MNHNS and SASEGT. The CDR3 consists of 14 residues. For the CDR3, the DNA is TGTGCCAGCAGTGAAACCGGGCCTGCTAGAGGCTACACCTTC. It specifies CASSETGPARGYTF.

The rearrangement uses TRBV18 and TRBJ2-3, with 9 bases matching TRBD2. CDR1 KGHSH and CDR2 LQKENI come from the germline V gene. This CDR3 has 16 residues. The ends lost 6 bases at V and 3 bases at J; junction bases unmatched: 10. The DNA of the CDR3 is TGTGCCAGCTCTCCGCCGGCGGGAGGGCCGACAGATACGCAGTATTTT. Protein: CASSPPAGGPTDTQYF.

The table lists this clone with a few counts. V and J are TRBV18 and TRBJ1-2; TRBD1 might be the D (5 bases). The CDR3 has 13 residues. Trimming stripped 0 bases from V and 8 bases from J, with 10 bases between. From germline, CDR1 is KGHSH and CDR2 LQKENI. Here the CDR3 DNA reads TGTGCCAGCTCACCACCCCGGGGGAGCGGCTACACCTTC. This sequence encodes CASSPPRGSGYTF. Supplemented by reference TRBV18 and TRBJ1-2, the full variable domain reads NAGVMQNPRHLVRRRGQEARLRCSPMKGHSHVYWYRQLPEEGLKFMVYLQKENIIDESGMPKERFSAEFPKEGPSILRIQQVVRGDSAAYFCASSPPRGSGYTFGSGTRLTVV.

J is TRBJ2-3 and V is TRBV11-2, with D perhaps matching TRBD2 (6 bases). CDR1 and CDR2 from the germline V gene are SGHAT and FQNNGV. The V gene lost 1 base and the J gene lost 2 bases, with 7 bases spanning the gap. This CDR3 has 14 residues. This CDR3 is CASSLAGLTDTQYF. The CDR3 DNA is TGTGCCAGCAGCTTAGCGGGACTCACAGATACGCAGTATTTT. The full variable domain, its missing parts supplied by reference TRBV11-2 and TRBJ2-3, is EAGVAQSPRYKIIEKRQSVAFWCNPISGHATLYWYQQILGQGPKLLIQFQNNGVVDDSQLPKDRFSAERLKGVDSTLKIQPAKLEDSAVYLCASSLAGLTDTQYFGPGTRLTVL.

The genes are TRBV4-1 and TRBJ2-2, with a weak D call TRBD2 (6 bases). This CDR3 spans 15 amino acids. CDR1 is MGHRA, CDR2 YSYEKL, per germline. Trimming pared 6 bases from V and 8 bases from J, leaving 19 bases between. For the CDR3, the DNA is TGCGCCAGCAGTTTCTGGAGTAGCGGCCCTGGGGAGCTGTTTTTT. As protein: CASSFWSSGPGELFF.

This clone was detected only a few times. J is TRBJ1-6 and V is TRBV19; 7 bases are shared with TRBD1. The CDR3 extends over 15 amino acids. The V and J ends lost 5 bases and 7 bases, in that order; junction bases with no gene match: 8. The V gene's germline CDR1 is LNHDA and CDR2 SQIVND (reference sequence). In nucleotides, the CDR3 is TGTGCCAGTAGTCCGCCGACAGGGAACAATTCACCCCTCCACTTT. Amino acids: CASSPPTGNNSPLHF.